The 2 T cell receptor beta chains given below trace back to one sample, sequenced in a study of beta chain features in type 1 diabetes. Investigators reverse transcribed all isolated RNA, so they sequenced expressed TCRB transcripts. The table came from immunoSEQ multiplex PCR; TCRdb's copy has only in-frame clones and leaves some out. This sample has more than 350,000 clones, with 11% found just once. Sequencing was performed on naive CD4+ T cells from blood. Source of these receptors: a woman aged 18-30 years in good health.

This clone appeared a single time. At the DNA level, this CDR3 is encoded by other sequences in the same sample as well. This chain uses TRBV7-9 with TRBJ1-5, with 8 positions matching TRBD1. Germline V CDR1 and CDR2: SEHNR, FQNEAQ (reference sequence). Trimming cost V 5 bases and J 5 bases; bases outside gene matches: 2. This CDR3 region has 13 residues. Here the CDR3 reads CASSPTGDQPQHF. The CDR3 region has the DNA TGTGCCAGCAGCCCGACAGGGGATCAGCCCCAGCATTTT. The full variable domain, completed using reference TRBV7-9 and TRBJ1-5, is DTGVSQNPRHKITKRGQNVTFRCDPISEHNRLYWYRQTLGQGPEFLTYFQNEAQLEKSRLLSDRFSAERPKGSFSTLEIQRTEQGDSAMYLCASSPTGDQPQHFGDGTRLSIL.

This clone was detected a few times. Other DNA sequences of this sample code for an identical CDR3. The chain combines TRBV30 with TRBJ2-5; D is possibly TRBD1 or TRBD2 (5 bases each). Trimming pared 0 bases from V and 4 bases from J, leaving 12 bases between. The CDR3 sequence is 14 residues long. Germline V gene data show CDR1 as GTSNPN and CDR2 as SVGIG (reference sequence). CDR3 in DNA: TGTGCCTGGAGTGTAGGTGGGGGTCGAGAGACCCAGTACTTC. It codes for CAWSVGGGRETQYF.